This T cell receptor (beta chain) was documented in a study of cytomegalovirus exposure and HLA in healthy donors. 60 Vbeta and 13 Jbeta primers were used in PCR. Sequenced by immunoSEQ multiplex PCR; TCRdb stores in-frame clones only, minus some. The sample lists about 110,000 clones, 80% to 85% occurring once. From germline, CDR1 is MDHEN and CDR2 SYDVKM. Trimming took off 6 bases at V and 1 base at J, with 9 bases between the two ends. The CDR3 runs 14 residues. The J gene is TRBJ2-2, the V gene TRBV28, with D unclear. Specimen: PBMCs. The origin of this receptor is a man aged 25 to 40 in good health and CMV-seropositive. CDR3 DNA: TGTGCCAGCAGACCCCCCGGGAACACCGGGGAGCTGTTTTTT. Protein: CASRPPGNTGELFF. Supplemented by reference TRBV28 and TRBJ2-2, the full variable domain reads DVKVTQSSRYLVKRTGEKVFLECVQDMDHENMFWYRQDPGLGLRLIYFSYDVKMKEKGDIPEGYSVSREKKERFSLILESASTNQTSMYLCASRPPGNTGELFFGEGSRLTVL.